The following is a T cell receptor beta chain sequence with its context. TCRdb reprocessed the 5' RACE reads via MiXCR and lists one record per CDR3 protein. The table shows roughly 500,000 distinct CDR3 sequences, with less than 25% occurring only once. This CDR3 is 16 amino acids long. V lost 7 bases and J lost 4; bases outside the gene matches: 9. Germline assignment: CDR1 SGHTA and CDR2 FQGNSA. These data are taken from a study of identical twins. These data were also filed under a second study, of T cells expressing NK-cell markers. This second report adds: Anti-gamma-delta TCR antibody use in several experiments restricted sorting to alpha-beta TCR T cells.

Sequences were obtained from CD4+ T cells sorted from blood. This TCR came from a woman between 18 and 29 years old in good health. The chain uses TRBV7-2 and TRBJ2-3, with TRBD2 matching over 12 bases. The CDR3: CASIRSLAGGSDTQYF. The CDR3 DNA reads as TGTGCCAGCATCCGATCACTAGCGGGAGGTTCAGATACGCAGTATTTT.